This T cell receptor (beta chain) was documented in a study of blood T cell repertoires in COVID-19. Background on the study: Samples of COVID-19 (acute and convalescent) were obtained from the United States, Italy and Spain. PBMCs, B-cell-depleted T cells, or T cells provided the cDNA or gDNA that made up the material.

In the source study's methods: Reference gene primer amplification gave nucleated cell count estimates. Only in-frame clones appear in the TCRdb table, and some are missing; sequencing was by immunoSEQ multiplex PCR. V and J calls and clone size are given by that table; D and trimming were obtained from the DNA. This repertoire shows approximately 140,000 clones, over 70% found once; its top ten account for under 12%. The CDR3 extends over 15 amino acids. Germline V gene lookup returns CDR1 MNHEY and CDR2 SVGAGI. Trimming pared 7 bases from V and 0 bases from J, leaving 13 bases between. This clonotype was sampled from a man aged 60-69 years with active or convalescent COVID-19. The V and J genes are TRBV6-5 and TRBJ2-4; a possible D gene is TRBD2 (6 bases). The sample comprised peripheral blood. DNA for the CDR3: TGTGCCAGCACTCCCCCGGGGGTAGCCAAAAACATTCAGTACTTC. This translates into CASTPPGVAKNIQYF.